The T cell receptor (beta chain) described here comes from a study of lymphopenia after photon versus proton radiotherapy (dated by TCRdb to the late 2010s). In terms of the full investigation: In patients with gastrointestinal tumors who developed high-grade lymphopenia, the study compared the immunological effects of photon radiation therapy with those of proton radiation therapy. The cohort comprised under 25 patients with gastrointestinal tumors who received either photon or proton therapy and then developed lymphopenia. The goal of the study was to characterize the differences between the two radiation modalities in how they affect the immune system.

With respect to this clone: What antigen it recognizes has not been identified. Per-base qualities were not stored, and no clone one base away is much larger.

The germline V gene (reference sequence) gives CDR1 as LNHDA and CDR2 as SQIVND. The junction carries 7 bases between V and J, which are trimmed by 3 bases and 4 bases respectively. The CDR3 sequence holds 13 residues, the cysteine and phenylalanine included. Only the CDR3 region is kept as DNA, spanning 39 bases read in frame from base 1. The library was made by the immunoSEQ multiplex PCR assay. Alongside multiparametric flow cytometry, deep sequencing of rearranged TCR beta loci was used to profile the T cell repertoires. Entries here come from immuneACCESS through TCRdb and include only in-frame sequences with V and J called. Some clones fail to appear in such tables; in the studies checked, an unresolved V gene covers under half of the shortfall, and the cause of the remainder is unknown. The table for this sample lists over 15,000 clones; approximately 90% of them were counted only once. The top ten clonotypes cover approximately 11% of the sample.

Broad study findings and their caveats: Among patients across the cohort who died, overall survival time showed an inverse correlation with a larger post-nadir drop in TCR diversity. After the lymphocyte count nadir, photon-treated repertoires showed oligoclonal expansion, especially of CD8+ Temra cells, which drove the drop in diversity. During treatment, patients who received photon therapy lost naive T cells and TCR diversity and gained effector/memory populations, whereas patients who received proton therapy remained relatively stable. The survival association was examined only in patients who died, and the authors described better survival with proton therapy as a possibility, not as a demonstrated result.

The starting material was peripheral blood, obtained from a patient treated with proton-based radiotherapy. This sequence uses TRBV19 and TRBJ1-5, with the identity of the D gene unclear. This clonotype was sampled from a man in his 70s with pancreatic cancer. In nucleotide form, the sequence is TGTGCCAGTAGTATTGCCGCTAATCAGCCCCAGCATTTT. Its translation is CASSIAANQPQHF.